The text below deals with one T cell receptor (beta chain). No antigen is known for it. The sample contains more than one DNA sequence encoding this CDR3. This specimen belongs to a study of beta chain features in type 1 diabetes. Findings and limits, study-wide: In comparison with healthy donors, patients had naive, central memory and Treg TCRB repertoires that appeared more similar. VDJ junctions sequenced from type 1 diabetes patients showed fewer insertions and more deletions. When Type 1 diabetes patients were examined, their TCRB CDR3s proved moderately but significantly shorter in all four CD4+ subsets.

The sequenced template was cDNA made from the entire isolated RNA. This table comes from immunoSEQ multiplex PCR, and its TCRdb copy is limited to in-frame clones, with some not included. The sample shows fewer than 550,000 clones, about an eighth of them seen only once. Stem cell-like memory, regulatory, central memory and naive CD4+ cells were sorted via CD45RO/CCR7/CD25/CD127/CD95/CD27. V lost 1 base, J lost 2 bases, and 12 bases lay in between. The germline V gene has CDR1 SGHTA and CDR2 FQGNSA. CDR3 length equals 15 residues. This clonotype originated in a woman under 30 in good health. Source material: naive CD4+ T cells from blood. V usage is TRBV7-2 and J usage is TRBJ2-7, with D tentatively TRBD2 (5 bases). The CDR3 region has the DNA TGTGCCAGCAGCTTAGGGACCTCGGGGACCTACGAGCAGTACTTC. Its protein is CASSLGTSGTYEQYF. Full variable domain (rest looked up from reference TRBV7-2 and TRBJ2-7): GAGVSQSPSNKVTEKGKDVELRCDPISGHTALYWYRQSLGQGLEFLIYFQGNSAPDKSGLPSDRFSAERTGGSVSTLTIQRTQQEDSAVYLCASSLGTSGTYEQYFGPGTRLTVT.